What follows is one TCR beta chain and its context. The antigen remains unidentified. This entry comes from a study of cytomegalovirus exposure and HLA in healthy donors. Study results and caveats: Confirmation in vitro established that a few CMV-associated chains were specific for CMV antigens.

Trimming shortened V by 3 bases and J by 4 bases, and 10 bases separated the two germline ends. The CDR3 is made up of 14 amino acids. Germline assignment: CDR1 MNHEY and CDR2 SMNVEV (reference sequence). The table came from immunoSEQ multiplex PCR; TCRdb's copy has only in-frame clones and leaves some out. This sample carries tens of thousands of clones, 85% of them seen once, and the ten largest clones take more than 20%. The genes are TRBV27 and TRBJ2-1; D may be TRBD2 (5 bases). What was sequenced was PBMCs. This TCR came from a man younger than 35 in good health and CMV-seropositive. CDR3 nucleotides: TGTGCCAGCAGTTTCCCCGGACTTTACAATGAGCAGTTCTTC. It specifies CASSFPGLYNEQFF.